Listed below are T cell receptor beta chains from one sample, sequenced in a study of shared clonotypes between healthy human individuals. Generated by immunoSEQ multiplex PCR, the TCRdb table keeps only in-frame clones and is missing some. The top ten clones hold more than 10% of a sample with about 490,000 clones, roughly 85% of them seen once. The sequenced sample was PBMCs. All receptors derive from a middle-aged woman in good health. Some clones in this sample may be carry-over from other donors' samples. Each CDR3 is given with its conserved first and last residue. The D gene is left open where the match is weak. Size is omitted from some rows. Given values are once, few, many or a class for expanded clones.

TRBD2 TRBJ2-1 few TRBV5-4 CASSGGLAGYNEQFF
. TRBJ2-5 few TRBV14 CASSQEMGPGETQYF
. TRBJ2-7 . TRBV30 CAWNKDSYEQYF
. TRBJ1-4 . TRBV19 CASSGQVATNEKLFF
. TRBJ1-5 . TRBV7-8 CASSLGAKGLNQPQHF
. TRBJ2-1 . TRBV19 CASSMDRRGYNEQFF
. TRBJ1-2 . TRBV7-9 CASSGSSRGGHNYGYTF
TRBD2 TRBJ2-3 few TRBV5-1 CASSFASGSGSDTQYF
. TRBJ2-3 . TRBV2 CASSVRGAGTDTQYF
TRBD1 TRBJ1-4 . TRBV6-5 CASSYRRGLGEKLFF
TRBD1 TRBJ2-7 . TRBV6-6 CASSYPGQGGHEQYF
. TRBJ1-5 . TRBV28 CASSHRSSNQPQHF
TRBD2 TRBJ2-1 . TRBV7-2 CASSFGLAGGEQFF
. TRBJ2-5 . TRBV5-1 CASSQGPPWRETQYF
TRBD1 TRBJ2-3 once TRBV14 CASSQGRKQTGGPTDTQYF
. TRBJ1-1 . TRBV7-8 CASSRMRFMNTEAFF
. TRBJ2-7 . TRBV28 CASSSGQNYEQYF
. TRBJ2-1 . TRBV2 CASSTYNEQFF
TRBD2 TRBJ2-1 . TRBV7-2 CASSFSGLAGGPKYNEQFF
. TRBJ1-4 . TRBV5-5 CASSQGRVVTNEKLFF
TRBD1 TRBJ2-7 few TRBV6-1 CASSESGTGGYEQYF
TRBD1 TRBJ2-1 . TRBV11-1 CASSPRDRKLYNEQFF
. TRBJ2-5 . TRBV28 CASSLFSVETQYF
TRBD2 TRBJ2-1 . TRBV11-3 CASSLEAGAGQFF
. TRBJ2-6 . TRBV28 CASSSSTEPASGANVLTF
. TRBJ2-6 . TRBV28 CASSLPSGANVLTF
. TRBJ1-6 . TRBV4-1 CASSPQGSGPLHF
. TRBJ2-5 . TRBV7-3 CASSLSGARETQYF
TRBD2 TRBJ2-3 . TRBV10-3 CAISVGSGGWTDTQYF
. TRBJ2-5 . TRBV2 CASSVSLRTPGETQYF
. TRBJ2-3 . TRBV30 CACRLGGPSTDTQYF
TRBD1 TRBJ2-1 many TRBV28 CASRTGATSHNEQFF
. TRBJ1-1 . TRBV6-6 CASSTQGMFAFF
. TRBJ2-5 . TRBV6-1 CASSVNQETQYF
. TRBJ2-2 . TRBV5-1 CASSFQGGTGELFF
TRBD2 TRBJ2-1 . TRBV5-1 CASSPRLARSYNEQFF
TRBD1 TRBJ1-3 . TRBV6-1 CASSEATGAGNTIYF
. TRBJ2-5 . TRBV11-3 CASSLGVEETQYF
. TRBJ2-5 . TRBV11-3 CASSHLGGVGETQYF
. TRBJ2-1 . TRBV28 CASSLSYNEQFF
TRBD1 TRBJ2-2 . TRBV2 CASSEGRGRTGELFF
. TRBJ1-2 few TRBV5-3 CARRHPLYGYTF
. TRBJ2-5 . TRBV10-3 CAISWGVDETQYF
. TRBJ2-3 . TRBV29-1 CSVVMIDTQYF
. TRBJ2-1 . TRBV10-3 CAISESSSGNGNNEQFF
TRBD1 TRBJ2-5 . TRBV19 CASSPQGSETQYF
. TRBJ2-1 . TRBV7-9 CASSLVGSYNEQFF